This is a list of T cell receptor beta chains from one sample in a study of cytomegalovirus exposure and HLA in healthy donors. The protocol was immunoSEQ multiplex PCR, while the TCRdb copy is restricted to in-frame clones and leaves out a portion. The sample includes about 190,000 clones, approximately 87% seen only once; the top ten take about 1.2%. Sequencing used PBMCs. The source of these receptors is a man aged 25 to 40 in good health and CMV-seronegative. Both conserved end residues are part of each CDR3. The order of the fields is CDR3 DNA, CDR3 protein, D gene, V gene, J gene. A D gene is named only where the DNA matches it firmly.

cdr3_nt: TGCGCCAGCAGCTTGGATGGACAGCCAACTAATGAAAAACTGTTTTTT
cdr3_aa: CASSLDGQPTNEKLFF
d_call: NA
v_call: TRBV5-1
j_call: TRBJ1-4

cdr3_nt: TGTGCCAGCAGCGTAGAGGCCCGAGGCACTGAAGCTTTCTTT
cdr3_aa: CASSVEARGTEAFF
d_call: NA
v_call: TRBV9
j_call: TRBJ1-1

cdr3_nt: TGTGCCAGCACTCTAGCTCCGAGTTTTGCTTTCTTT
cdr3_aa: CASTLAPSFAFF
d_call: NA
v_call: TRBV6-1
j_call: TRBJ1-1

cdr3_nt: TGTGCCAGCAGCTTACATCCGGGACAGGGACCCGAAGCTTTCTTT
cdr3_aa: CASSLHPGQGPEAFF
d_call: TRBD1
v_call: TRBV5-8
j_call: TRBJ1-1

cdr3_nt: TGTGCCAGCAGCTTCGTCAGCGGGAGCTACGAGCAGTACTTC
cdr3_aa: CASSFVSGSYEQYF
d_call: TRBD2
v_call: TRBV11-2
j_call: TRBJ2-7

cdr3_nt: TGTGCCAGCAGCTTAGATCGAGGGGGCCGAACCTATGGCTACACCTTC
cdr3_aa: CASSLDRGGRTYGYTF
d_call: TRBD1
v_call: TRBV7-2
j_call: TRBJ1-2

cdr3_nt: TGTGCCAGCAGCGACGTGGGGGGGACTAGATACTACGAGCAGTACTTC
cdr3_aa: CASSDVGGTRYYEQYF
d_call: TRBD2
v_call: TRBV4-2
j_call: TRBJ2-7

cdr3_nt: TGCGCCAGCAGCCAAGACTTTAGACAGGGCGAAGAGACCCAGTACTTC
cdr3_aa: CASSQDFRQGEETQYF
d_call: TRBD1
v_call: TRBV4-3
j_call: TRBJ2-5

cdr3_nt: TGTGCCAGCAGTGAGACAGAGACGCCCCAAGAGACCCAGTACTTC
cdr3_aa: CASSETETPQETQYF
d_call: NA
v_call: TRBV25-1
j_call: TRBJ2-5

cdr3_nt: TGTGCCAGAAACTCGCGGGGTCCACCCTACGAGCAGTACTTC
cdr3_aa: CARNSRGPPYEQYF
d_call: NA
v_call: TRBV6-5
j_call: TRBJ2-7

cdr3_nt: TGTGCCAGCACCACCCCGGCTAGCGGGGGGCCGGATACGCAGTATTTT
cdr3_aa: CASTTPASGGPDTQYF
d_call: TRBD2
v_call: TRBV28
j_call: TRBJ2-3

cdr3_nt: TGTGCCAGTAGTATTCTTTTACAGGCTAGCGGGCCGACGATTTCCTACGAGCAGTACTTC
cdr3_aa: CASSILLQASGPTISYEQYF
d_call: TRBD2
v_call: TRBV19
j_call: TRBJ2-7

cdr3_nt: TGTGCCAGCAGTTTTTATCAGGGGTTAAGCGTGAACACTGAAGCTTTCTTT
cdr3_aa: CASSFYQGLSVNTEAFF
d_call: NA
v_call: TRBV28
j_call: TRBJ1-1